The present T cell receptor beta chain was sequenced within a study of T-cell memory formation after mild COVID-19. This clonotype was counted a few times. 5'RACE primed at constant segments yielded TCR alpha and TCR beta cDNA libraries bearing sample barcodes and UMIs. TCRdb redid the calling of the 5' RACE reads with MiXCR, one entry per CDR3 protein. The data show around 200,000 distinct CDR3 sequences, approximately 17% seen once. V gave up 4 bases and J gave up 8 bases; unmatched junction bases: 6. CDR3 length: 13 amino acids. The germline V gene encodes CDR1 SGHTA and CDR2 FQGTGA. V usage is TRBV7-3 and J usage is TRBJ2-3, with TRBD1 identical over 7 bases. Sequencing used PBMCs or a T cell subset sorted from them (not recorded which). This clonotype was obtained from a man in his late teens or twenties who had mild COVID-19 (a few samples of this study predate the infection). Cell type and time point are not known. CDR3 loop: CASSSAEGATQYF. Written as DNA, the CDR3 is TGTGCCAGCAGCTCCGCCGAGGGGGCTACGCAGTATTTT.